This TCR beta chain was sequenced during a study of technical replicates of blood from a handful of donors. Germline-derived CDR1 and CDR2 are ENHRY and SYGVKD. The CDR3 consists of 17 residues. Losses at the gene ends were 7 bases for V and 5 bases for J; bases not matched to a gene: 16. The method was immunoSEQ multiplex PCR; TCRdb's version includes in-frame clones alone and lacks a portion of them. The data contain tens of thousands of clones, 85% to 95% of them seen just once; the ten biggest clones take up 3%. The sequence derives from a human donor in good health. Some clones in this sample may be carry-over from other donors' samples. The genes are TRBV10-3 and TRBJ2-2; 7 bases are a match to TRBD2. The sequenced material came from PBMCs. Here the CDR3 reads CAITSGVSGLGTGELFF. CDR3 DNA sequence: TGTGCCATCACCTCAGGAGTTAGCGGGCTGGGAACCGGGGAGCTGTTTTTT.